What follows are 30 T cell receptor beta chains derived from one specimen sequenced in a study of radiotherapy plus CTLA-4 blockade in lung cancer. Measured with immunoSEQ multiplex PCR; TCRdb has only the in-frame clones, and not every one. The repertoire includes about 66,000 clones, about 85% of them detected once, and 4% to 5% sits in the top ten. The sequences come from peripheral blood, collected from a patient treated with radiotherapy plus ipilimumab. Receptor source: a human donor with non-small cell lung cancer who had a partial response to radiotherapy plus ipilimumab.

This chain joins TRBV2 and TRBJ2-5, with TRBD2 as a possible D gene (6 bases). The J call is doubtful: the DNA matches TRBJ2-7 better. CDR1 is SNHLY, CDR2 FYNNEI, per germline. The CDR3 runs 13 residues. Here the CDR3 DNA reads TGTGCCAGCAGCCTCGTCGGGGGACGCGAGCAGTACTTC. Translating gives CASSLVGGREQYF.

The chain combines TRBV6-5 with TRBJ1-4; D is unclear. The CDR3 loop spans 15 amino acids. V lost 0 bases, J lost 8 bases, and 13 bases lay in between. The germline CDR1 and CDR2 sequences are MNHEY and SVGAGI. CDR3 nucleotides: TGTGCCAGCAGTTACTCCCCCATGAGGGAGGAAAAACTGTTTTTT. It yields the protein CASSYSPMREEKLFF.

The chain employs TRBV6-1 and TRBJ2-1; TRBD2 aligns across 8 bases. The CDR3 length is 15 residues. Germline assignment: CDR1 MNHNS and CDR2 SASEGT. Trimming cost V 8 bases and J 9 bases; bases outside gene matches: 15. The CDR3 loop reads CASRWSSGSSAEQFF. Here the CDR3 DNA reads TGTGCCAGCCGCTGGAGCAGCGGGAGCTCGGCTGAGCAGTTCTTC.

The chain uses TRBV18 and TRBJ2-5, with TRBD2 matching 9 bases. Germline assignment: CDR1 KGHSH and CDR2 LQKENI. V shed 4 bases, J shed 2 bases, and the junction held 8 bases outside the gene matches. The CDR3 consists of 16 residues. This chain's CDR3 is CASSLNVAGGQETQYF. The DNA for the CDR3 is TGTGCCAGCTCACTCAACGTGGCGGGAGGGCAAGAGACCCAGTACTTC.

The chain recombines TRBV5-8 with TRBJ2-7, with 9 bases identical to TRBD1. The germline V gene encodes CDR1 SGHTS and CDR2 YDEGEE. With V trimmed by 6 bases and J by 2 bases, 9 bases remained unmatched. The CDR3 is 15 residues long. CDR3 loop: CASTLARTGAYEQYF. The CDR3 DNA follows: TGTGCCAGCACCCTGGCCCGGACAGGGGCCTACGAGCAGTACTTC. Full variable domain (missing parts from reference TRBV5-8 and TRBJ2-7): EAGVTQSPTHLIKTRGQQATLRCSPISGHTSVYWYQQALGLGLQFLLWYDEGEERNRGNFPPRFSGRQFPNYSSELNVNALELEDSALYLCASTLARTGAYEQYFGPGTRLTVT.

The J gene is TRBJ2-7, the V gene TRBV12-2; the D call TRBD2 from the table was never checked on the DNA. TRBV12-2 is a documented pseudogene. The CDR3 totals 16 residues. The CDR3, as DNA: TGTGCAAGTCGCTTACGCGGTCCGATGAGCTCCTACGAGCAGTACTTC. Protein sequence: CASRLRGPMSSYEQYF.

The V gene is TRBV5-4, the J gene TRBJ2-2, with 9 positions matching TRBD2. The CDR3 length is 16 residues. V was clipped by 4 bases and J by 0 bases; unmatched bases: 4. The germline V gene has CDR1 SGHNT and CDR2 YYREEE (reference sequence). The CDR3 region is CASSTGLAANTGELFF. For the CDR3, the DNA is TGTGCCAGCAGCACGGGACTAGCTGCGAACACCGGGGAGCTGTTTTTT.

This clone was observed a single time. At one boundary the junction diverges from the germline segment, which might be a read error. DNA for the CDR3: TGTGCCAGCAGTTTATTCCGGGAGCTTGACTTC. Amino acid sequence: CASSLFRELDF. The chain combines TRBV28 with TRBJ2-7; D perhaps matches TRBD2 (6 bases). The CDR3 is made up of 11 amino acids. Looked up from germline, CDR1 is MDHEN and CDR2 is SYDVKM.

J is TRBJ2-1 and V is TRBV9; TRBD1 might be the D (5 bases). V dropped 0 bases and J dropped 10 bases, with 11 bases sitting between them. Germline V gene sequence: CDR1 SGDLS, CDR2 YYNGEE. The length of the CDR3 is 13 residues. CDR3 DNA: TGTGCCAGCAGCGTAGAAATAAGGGGAGAGCAGTTCTTC. It is translated as CASSVEIRGEQFF.

This chain connects TRBV10-3 to TRBJ2-7; TRBD1 matches 8 bases. The V and J ends lost 6 bases and 0 bases, in that order; junction bases with no gene match: 10. Germline V gives CDR1 ENHRY, CDR2 SYGVKD. The CDR3 runs to 16 residues. This CDR3 reads CAISHYQGTGSYEQYF. The CDR3 DNA reads as TGTGCCATCAGCCATTACCAGGGGACAGGCTCCTACGAGCAGTACTTC.

Only one count was recorded for this clone. The V gene is TRBV7-3, the J gene TRBJ2-1; TRBD1 aligns across 12 bases. The germline V gene has CDR1 SGHTA and CDR2 FQGTGA. With V trimmed by 6 bases and J by 9 bases, 9 bases remained unmatched. The CDR3 contains 15 residues. The CDR3 loop reads CASRSGQGARGEQFF. The CDR3 region has the DNA TGTGCCAGCAGATCGGGACAGGGGGCGCGGGGTGAGCAGTTCTTC.

The J gene is TRBJ2-7, the V gene TRBV10-1, with D possibly being TRBD2 (5 bases). V gave up 2 bases and J gave up 2 bases, with 7 bases separating them. Germline CDR1 is WNHNN and CDR2 is SYGVQD (reference sequence). CDR3 size: 13 residues. CDR3 nucleotides: TGCGCCAGCAGTGAGGGACTTACCTACGAGCAGTACTTC. Residues: CASSEGLTYEQYF.

The V and J genes are TRBV6-1 and TRBJ2-7, with D perhaps TRBD1 (5 bases). The V end lost 3 bases, the J end lost 3 bases, and 6 bases lay between the germline ends. This CDR3 is built from 12 residues. Per the germline V gene, CDR1 is MNHNS and CDR2 is SASEGT. CDR3 in amino acids: CASSDRVYEQYF. The CDR3 DNA reads TGTGCCAGCAGTGACAGGGTCTACGAGCAGTACTTC.

The rearrangement links TRBV5-6 to TRBJ2-3, with D maybe TRBD2 (5 bases). CDR1 and CDR2 from the germline V gene are SGHDT and YYEEEE. V lost 0 bases and J lost 13, with 15 bases in between. The CDR3 has 13 residues. The CDR3 sequence is CASSLVRTPREYF. The CDR3 nucleotides read TGTGCCAGCAGCTTGGTTAGGACTCCCAGAGAGTATTTT. Full variable domain (remainder filled in from reference TRBV5-6 and TRBJ2-3): DAGVTQSPTHLIKTRGQQVTLRCSPKSGHDTVSWYQQALGQGPQFIFQYYEEEERQRGNFPDRFSGHQFPNYSSELNVNALLLGDSALYLCASSLVRTPREYFGPGTRLTVL.

The CDR3 region has the DNA TGTGCCAGCAGCTTGCGGGGAAACACCATATATTTT. Its translation: CASSLRGNTIYF. The V call is TRBV5-4, the J call TRBJ1-3; D unresolved. Germline values: CDR1 SGHNT, CDR2 YYREEE (reference sequence). The CDR3 covers 12 residues. Trimming took 1 base from V and 4 from J, leaving 3 bases between them. Supplemented by reference TRBV5-4 and TRBJ1-3, the full variable domain reads ETGVTQSPTHLIKTRGQQVTLRCSSQSGHNTVSWYQQALGQGPQFIFQYYREEENGRGNFPPRFSGLQFPNYSSELNVNALELDDSALYLCASSLRGNTIYFGEGSWLTVV.

The V gene is TRBV30, the J gene TRBJ2-1; 9 bases are a match to TRBD2. The germline V gene encodes CDR1 GTSNPN and CDR2 SVGIG (reference sequence). This CDR3 is 14 amino acids long. V lost 3 bases and J lost 5; bases outside the gene matches: 5. The CDR3 DNA follows: TGTGCCTGGAGGGGGGCGGGAGGGAACAATGAGCAGTTCTTC. This translates into CAWRGAGGNNEQFF. Full variable domain (rest looked up from reference TRBV30 and TRBJ2-1): SQTIHQWPATLVQPVGSPLSLECTVEGTSNPNLYWYRQAAGRGLQLLFYSVGIGQISSEVPQNLSASRPQDRQFILSSKKLLLSDSGFYLCAWRGAGGNNEQFFGPGTRLTVL.

The table lists this clone with a few counts. The chain uses TRBV28 and TRBJ2-3; D ambiguous. The CDR3 length is 13 residues. CDR1 and CDR2 (germline): MDHEN, SYDVKM. Trimming removed 6 bases at V and 5 bases at J, with 12 bases between. In DNA, the CDR3 is TGTGCCAGCAGCCGGGTTAAAGAAGATACGCAGTATTTT. Protein: CASSRVKEDTQYF. Full variable domain (missing parts from reference TRBV28 and TRBJ2-3): DVKVTQSSRYLVKRTGEKVFLECVQDMDHENMFWYRQDPGLGLRLIYFSYDVKMKEKGDIPEGYSVSREKKERFSLILESASTNQTSMYLCASSRVKEDTQYFGPGTRLTVL.

The DNA of the CDR3 is TGTGCCACCAGCAGAGCCCGTAGAGGGGGTGCTGAAGCTTTCTTT. This sequence encodes CATSRARRGGAEAFF. The chain combines TRBV15 with TRBJ1-1, with a possible D match to TRBD1 (6 bases). CDR1 is LNHNV and CDR2 is YYDKDF in the germline V gene (reference sequence). Trimming removed 1 base from V and 6 bases from J, with 15 bases in between. The CDR3 sequence is 15 residues long.

The gene calls are TRBV5-1 and TRBJ2-7; 8 bases line up with TRBD1. Germline assignment: CDR1 SGHRS and CDR2 YFSETQ. This CDR3 region has 15 residues. V lost 4 bases and J lost 5; bases outside the gene matches: 11. The CDR3 region is CASSTRTGRTHEQYF. The CDR3 nucleotides are TGCGCCAGCAGCACCCGGACAGGGCGTACTCACGAGCAGTACTTC. The entire variable domain, with the rest obtained from reference TRBV5-1 and TRBJ2-7, is as follows: KAGVTQTPRYLIKTRGQQVTLSCSPISGHRSVSWYQQTPGQGLQFLFEYFSETQRNKGNFPGRFSGRQFSNSRSEMNVSTLELGDSALYLCASSTRTGRTHEQYFGPGTRLTVT.

The chain is built from TRBV10-3 and TRBJ2-5, with 7 bases lining up with TRBD2. Per the germline V gene, CDR1 is ENHRY and CDR2 is SYGVKD. The CDR3 extends over 13 amino acids. J lost 5 bases, V lost 4 bases, and 4 bases had no gene match. CDR3 protein: CAISGAGWETQYF. In nucleotides, the CDR3 is TGTGCCATCAGTGGAGCGGGGTGGGAGACCCAGTACTTC.

This clone was counted once. CDR3 region: CASSTEGGRHTGELFF. The CDR3, as DNA: TGCGCCAGCAGCACTGAGGGAGGGCGGCACACCGGGGAGCTGTTTTTT. The chain carries TRBV5-1 and TRBJ2-2, with TRBD2 matching over 7 bases. V was pared by 4 bases and J by 3 bases, with 9 bases of the junction left unmatched. The length of the CDR3 is 16 residues. CDR1 and CDR2 from the germline V gene are SGHRS and YFSETQ.

CDR3 nucleotides: TGTGCCACCAGCAGAGAGAGGGAGGGTTCATCTGAGCAGTTCTTC. It specifies CATSREREGSSEQFF. The rearrangement uses TRBV15 and TRBJ2-1, with 7 positions matching TRBD2. In germline, CDR1 is LNHNV, CDR2 YYDKDF (reference sequence). V lost 0 bases and J lost 9; bases outside the gene matches: 8. There are 15 residues in the CDR3. Based on the CDR3 plus reference TRBV15 and TRBJ2-1, the full variable domain is DAMVIQNPRYQVTQFGKPVTLSCSQTLNHNVMYWYQQKSSQAPKLLFHYYDKDFNNEADTPDNFQSRRPNTSFCFLDIRSPGLGDTAMYLCATSREREGSSEQFFGPGTRLTVL.

This clone is a singleton in its sample. The V call is TRBV7-9, the J call TRBJ1-2; unclear D gene. Trimming removed 1 base at V and 0 bases at J, with 9 bases between. The CDR3 loop spans 15 amino acids. In germline, CDR1 is SEHNR, CDR2 FQNEAQ (reference sequence). The chain's CDR3 is CASSLVIGSNYGYTF. CDR3 in DNA: TGTGCCAGCAGCTTAGTGATCGGTTCTAACTATGGCTACACCTTC.

The chain combines TRBV2 with TRBJ1-1; TRBD1 matches at 11 bases. There are 13 residues in the CDR3. The V gene end was trimmed by 6 bases and the J gene end by 4 bases; junction bases not matched to a gene: 1. Germline values: CDR1 SNHLY, CDR2 FYNNEI. Here the CDR3 DNA reads TGTGCCAGCAGGGGACAGGGGGGCACTGAAGCTTTCTTT. This gives the protein CASRGQGGTEAFF.

The table lists this clone with a count of one. The CDR3 bases are TGTGCCAGCAGCGTAGGGAAGACAGGGGTAGAGACCCAGTACTTC. Translated, it gives CASSVGKTGVETQYF. The genes are TRBV9 and TRBJ2-5; 8 nucleotides agree with TRBD1. This CDR3 is built from 15 residues. The germline CDR1 and CDR2 sequences are SGDLS and YYNGEE. Trimming at V came to 0 bases and at J to 4 bases, leaving 5 bases not matched to a gene. Using reference TRBV9 and TRBJ2-5 for the parts outside the CDR3, the full variable domain is DSGVTQTPKHLITATGQRVTLRCSPRSGDLSVYWYQQSLDQGLQFLIQYYNGEERAKGNILERFSAQQFPDLHSELNLSSLELGDSALYFCASSVGKTGVETQYFGPGTRLLVL.

The chain combines TRBV28 with TRBJ2-7; 8 bases line up with TRBD1. The V segment lost 10 bases and the J segment 0 bases; nucleotides outside the gene matches: 5. The CDR3 extends over 13 amino acids. Germline V CDR1 and CDR2: MDHEN, SYDVKM. The CDR3: CAILDRASYEQYF. The CDR3, as DNA: TGTGCCATCCTGGACAGGGCCTCCTACGAGCAGTACTTC.

The chain links TRBV4-2 to TRBJ1-2, with D possibly being TRBD1 (5 bases). CDR1 is LGHNA and CDR2 is YNFKEQ in the germline V gene. The CDR3 is 14 amino acids. V dropped 6 bases and J dropped 4 bases, with 15 bases sitting between them. CDR3 protein: CASSRQGDSYGYTF. For the CDR3, the DNA is TGTGCCAGCAGTCGACAAGGGGACTCCTATGGCTACACCTTC.

The rearrangement joins TRBV6-5 to TRBJ2-7; D perhaps matches TRBD1 (6 bases). The germline V and J ends were trimmed by 5 bases and 4 bases, with 9 bases remaining between them. The CDR3 totals 12 residues. In germline, CDR1 is MNHEY, CDR2 SVGAGI. CDR3 sequence reads: CASSRTGYEQYF. CDR3 in DNA: TGTGCCAGCAGTAGAACAGGGTACGAGCAGTACTTC.

The genes are TRBV11-2 and TRBJ1-1, with D tentatively TRBD1 (5 bases). Trimming left V 4 bases short and J 3 bases short, with 12 bases between. The CDR3 contains 14 residues. Germline loops: CDR1 SGHAT, CDR2 FQNNGV. The CDR3 coding sequence is TGTGCCAGCAGCTCCACCTGGGGGGACACTGAAGCTTTCTTT. Protein: CASSSTWGDTEAFF.

Here the CDR3 DNA reads TGTGCCAGCAGCGTTAGCGGATGGAACACCGGGGAGCTGTTTTTT. Translated, it gives CASSVSGWNTGELFF. This chain joins TRBV9 and TRBJ2-2; tentative D call: TRBD2 (6 bases). V lost 2 bases and J 1 base, leaving 9 bases between the germline ends. Germline V gene lookup returns CDR1 SGDLS and CDR2 YYNGEE. This CDR3 spans 15 amino acids.